This TCR beta chain emerged from a study of cytomegalovirus exposure and HLA in healthy donors (dated by TCRdb to 2017 to 2019). Study-wide context: According to a later analysis, one platform produced both the 110 or so validation repertoires and the approximately 660 repertoires of the first cohort. The study aimed to test whether signatures of past pathogen exposure could be identified by cataloging public T cell receptors. Along with the approximately 650-subject first cohort, a separate validation cohort of 120 different subjects was used. To predict cytomegalovirus infection status, the study brought together high-throughput TCR immunosequencing, statistical association of individual TCRs with disease status, and machine learning.

A word on this clone: It lacks a known antigen. No much larger clone is present one base from it, and per-base qualities are unavailable.

Broader findings and caveats from the paper: Most TCR sequences were seen in very few donors, while some public TCRs were found in many individuals. A later analysis lacked HLA typing for the validation cohort, so it scored co-occurrence in that cohort across all 110 or so repertoires. According to the authors, the approach could potentially be generalized to other disease states and immunological phenotypes. Three of the identified cytomegalovirus-associated TCR beta chains were confirmed in vitro to be specific for cytomegalovirus antigens. A later analysis found that TCRs clustered in the first cohort also tended to co-occur in the 120 validation repertoires, with 94% of cluster scores above 0. A total of 164 TCR beta chains were listed by the study as associated with cytomegalovirus. The classifier was reported to diagnose cytomegalovirus status with high specificity and sensitivity in both the original cohort and the validation cohort.

The donors were included in the validation cohort of some 110 subjects, a group kept apart from the approximately 650-subject first cohort. The CDR3, from cysteine to phenylalanine, totals 16 residues. Here the CDR3 DNA is all that survives: 48 bases in frame from base 1. The germline V gene (reference sequence) specifies LNHDA as CDR1 and SQIVND as CDR2. V sheds 2 bases and J sheds 2 bases, leaving 15 bases between their ends. Library generation was performed with the immunoSEQ multiplex PCR assay. From the authors' description of their analysis: To diagnose cytomegalovirus status from the catalog of TCR beta chain sequences, a statistical classification framework was built. The source is immuneACCESS, and TCRdb retained only in-frame sequences with V and J called. Part of the clones is not carried over; for the studies checked, unresolved V genes explain less than half of this, and the remainder is unexplained. V and J calls and clone size are as listed in that table; D and trimming were resolved from the DNA. This sample is represented by about 130,000 clones; approximately 89% of them were singletons. In total, the top ten clones hold 1.2% of the sample.

The sequence joins TRBV19 to TRBJ1-1, with the D gene too uncertain to name. The sequence was collected from a woman aged 18 to 35 in good health and CMV-seronegative. The sample was PBMCs. The CDR3 sequence is CASSISVLEPNTEAFF. The nucleotides are TGTGCCAGTAGTATATCGGTCCTGGAGCCAAACACTGAAGCTTTCTTT.